The present T cell receptor (beta chain) was sequenced within a study of Ad26.COV2.S vaccination and SARS-CoV-2 variants. Here immunoSEQ multiplex PCR was the method, and the copy in TCRdb shows in-frame clones only, minus some. Among 350,000 to 450,000 clones, about 90% were seen once, and the ten largest hold under 5%. J was trimmed by 7 bases and V by 7 bases; bases with no gene match: 9. The CDR3 is made up of 15 amino acids. The germline CDR1 and CDR2 sequences are SGHTA and FQGNSA. This sequence was found in a human donor who had recovered from COVID-19. Sample: peripheral blood, taken after recovery from COVID-19. The rearrangement joins TRBV7-2 to TRBJ1-4; 10 bases fit TRBD1. CDR3 sequence (DNA): TGTGCCAGCAAACCATACCGGGACAGGGGTGAAAAACTGTTTTTT. It is translated as CASKPYRDRGEKLFF.